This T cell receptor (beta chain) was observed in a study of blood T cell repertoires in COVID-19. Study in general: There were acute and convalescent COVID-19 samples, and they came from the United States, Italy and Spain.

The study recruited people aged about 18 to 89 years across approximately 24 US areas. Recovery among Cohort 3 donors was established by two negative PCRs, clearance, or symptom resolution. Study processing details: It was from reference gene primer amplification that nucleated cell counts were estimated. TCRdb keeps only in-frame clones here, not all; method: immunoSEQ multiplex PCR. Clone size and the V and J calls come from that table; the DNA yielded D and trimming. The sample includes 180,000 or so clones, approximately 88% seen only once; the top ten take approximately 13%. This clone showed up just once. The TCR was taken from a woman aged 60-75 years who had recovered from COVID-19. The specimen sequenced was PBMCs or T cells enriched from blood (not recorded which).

The CDR3: CASDSNSYNEQFF. The CDR3 DNA is TGTGCCAGCGACAGTAACTCCTACAATGAGCAGTTCTTC. This chain uses TRBV6-5 with TRBJ2-1; a possible D gene is TRBD1 (5 bases). There are 13 residues in the CDR3. The ends were cut back, 8 bases at V and 0 bases at J, with 8 bases in the middle. Germline CDR1 MNHEY, CDR2 SVGAGI.